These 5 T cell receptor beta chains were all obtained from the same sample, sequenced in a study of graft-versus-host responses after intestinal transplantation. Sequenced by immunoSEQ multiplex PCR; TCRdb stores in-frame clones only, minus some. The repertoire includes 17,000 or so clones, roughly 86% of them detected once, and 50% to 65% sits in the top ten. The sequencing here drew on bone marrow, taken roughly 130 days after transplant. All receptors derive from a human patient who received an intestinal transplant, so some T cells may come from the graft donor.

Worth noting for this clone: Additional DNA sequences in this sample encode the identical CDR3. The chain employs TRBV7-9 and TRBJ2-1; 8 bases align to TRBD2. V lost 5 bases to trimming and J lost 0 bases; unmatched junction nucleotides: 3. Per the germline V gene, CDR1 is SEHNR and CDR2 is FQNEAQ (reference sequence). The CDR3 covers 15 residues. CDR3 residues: CASSPSGSSYNEQFF. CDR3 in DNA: TGTGCCAGCAGCCCGAGCGGGAGCTCCTACAATGAGCAGTTCTTC.

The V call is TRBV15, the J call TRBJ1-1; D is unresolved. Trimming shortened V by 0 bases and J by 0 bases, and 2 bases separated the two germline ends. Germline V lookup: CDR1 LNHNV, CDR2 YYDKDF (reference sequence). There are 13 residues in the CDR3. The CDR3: CATSREVNTEAFF. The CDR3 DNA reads TGTGCCACCAGCAGAGAGGTGAACACTGAAGCTTTCTTT.

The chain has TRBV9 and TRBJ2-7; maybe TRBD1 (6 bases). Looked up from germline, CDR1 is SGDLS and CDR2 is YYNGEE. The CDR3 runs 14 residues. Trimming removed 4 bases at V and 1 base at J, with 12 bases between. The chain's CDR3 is CASSHRDTSYEQYF. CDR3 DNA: TGTGCCAGCAGCCACCGGGACACTTCCTACGAGCAGTACTTC.

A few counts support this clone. CDR3 protein: CAILRPDRPSGNTIYF. The CDR3 coding sequence is TGTGCCATCTTAAGACCAGACAGGCCATCTGGAAACACCATATATTTT. The chain has TRBV10-3 and TRBJ1-3, with a tentative D call TRBD1 (6 bases). This CDR3 region has 16 residues. The ends were cut back, 8 bases at V and 1 base at J, with 18 bases in the middle. CDR1 and CDR2 (germline): ENHRY, SYGVKD.

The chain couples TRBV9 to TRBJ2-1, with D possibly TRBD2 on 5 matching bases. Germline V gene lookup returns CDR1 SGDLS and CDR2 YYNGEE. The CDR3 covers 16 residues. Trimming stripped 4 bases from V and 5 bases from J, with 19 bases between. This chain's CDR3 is CASSPPEGFGDNEQFF. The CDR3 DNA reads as TGTGCCAGCAGCCCTCCCGAAGGTTTCGGGGACAATGAGCAGTTCTTC.